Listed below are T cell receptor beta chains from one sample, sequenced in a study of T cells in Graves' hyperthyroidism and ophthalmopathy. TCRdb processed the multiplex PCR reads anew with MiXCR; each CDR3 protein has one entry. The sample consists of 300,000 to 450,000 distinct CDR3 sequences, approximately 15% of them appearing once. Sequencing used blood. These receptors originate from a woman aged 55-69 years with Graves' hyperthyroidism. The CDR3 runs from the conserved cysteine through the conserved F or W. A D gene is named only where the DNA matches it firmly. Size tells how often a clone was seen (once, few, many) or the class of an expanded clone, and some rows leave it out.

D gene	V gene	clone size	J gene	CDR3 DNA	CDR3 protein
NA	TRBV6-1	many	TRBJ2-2	TGTGCCAGCAGTACCCCGGGGGCCCCCAACACCGGGGAGCTGTTTTTT	CASSTPGAPNTGELFF
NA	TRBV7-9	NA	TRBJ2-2	TGTGCCAGCGACTCCGGTGGGCTCACCGGGGAGCTGTTTTTT	CASDSGGLTGELFF
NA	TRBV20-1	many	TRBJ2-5	TGCAGTGCTAGAACCCCGTCCGGGGGCGAGACCCAGTACTTC	CSARTPSGGETQYF
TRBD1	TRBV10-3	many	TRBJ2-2	TGTGCCACCCTGGGACAGGTCGACACCGGGGAGCTGTTTTTT	CATLGQVDTGELFF
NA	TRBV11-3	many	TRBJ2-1	TGTGCCAGCAGCTTGGTCGAAAATGAGCAGTTCTTC	CASSLVENEQFF
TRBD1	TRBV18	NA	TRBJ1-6	TGTGCCAGCTCACCAATCGGGACAGGGAATAATTCACCCCTCCACTTT	CASSPIGTGNNSPLHF
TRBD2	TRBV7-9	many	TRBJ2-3	TGTGCCAGCAGCTTAGCAGCGGGAATCACAGATACGCAGTATTTT	CASSLAAGITDTQYF
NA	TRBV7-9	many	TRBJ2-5	TGTGCCAGCAGCTTGACCCCTCAAGAGACCCAGTACTTC	CASSLTPQETQYF
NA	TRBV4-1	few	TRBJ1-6	TGCGCCAGCAGCCAGAAGCTCCGGGGAGAAAGTTCACCCCTCCACTTT	CASSQKLRGESSPLHF
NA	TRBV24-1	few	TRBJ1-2	TGTGCCACCAGTGCGCCACAGGGTTTTGGCTACACCTTC	CATSAPQGFGYTF
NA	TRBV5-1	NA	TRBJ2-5	TGCGCCAGCAGCTTGAAGGCAGGGTGGCGGGAGACCCAGTACTTC	CASSLKAGWRETQYF
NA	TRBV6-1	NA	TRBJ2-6	TGTGCCAGCAGTCTCGGACACGCGAGAGCCAACGTCCTGACTTTC	CASSLGHARANVLTF
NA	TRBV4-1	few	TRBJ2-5	TGCGCCAGCAGCCAACGTGGATTACCCCAAGAGACCCAGTACTTC	CASSQRGLPQETQYF
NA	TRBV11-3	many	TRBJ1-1	TGTGCCAGCGGAGGAAGCGAAAGGGTAGACACTGAAGCTTTCTTT	CASGGSERVDTEAFF
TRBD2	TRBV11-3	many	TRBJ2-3	TGTGCCAGCAGCTTCACCCCGGGACTAGCGGACACAATCGGGCAGTATTTT	CASSFTPGLADTIGQYF
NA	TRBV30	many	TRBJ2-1	TGTGCCTGGTCTTTAGTCAGGGGGGGTGAGCAGTTCTTC	CAWSLVRGGEQFF
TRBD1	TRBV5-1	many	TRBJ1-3	TGCGCCAGCAGCGCCCTGACAGGGACTGGAAACACCATATATTTT	CASSALTGTGNTIYF
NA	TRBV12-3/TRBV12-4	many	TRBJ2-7	TGTGCCAGCAGTGTCTTCAGGGACGAGCAGTACTTC	CASSVFRDEQYF
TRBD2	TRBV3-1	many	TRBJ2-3	TGTGCCAGCAGCCGCGGACTAGCGGGAGATACGCAGTATTTT	CASSRGLAGDTQYF
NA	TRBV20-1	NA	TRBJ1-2	TGCAGTGCTAGCCAGGCCTATGGCTACACCTTC	CSASQAYGYTF
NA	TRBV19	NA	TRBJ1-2	TGTGCCAGTAGCGAGGTTAACTATGGCCACACCTTC	CASSEVNYGHTF
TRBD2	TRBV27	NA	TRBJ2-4	TGTGCCAGCAGTTTATTTAGCGGGATAACCAAAAACATTCAGTACTTC	CASSLFSGITKNIQYF
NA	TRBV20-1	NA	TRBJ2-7	TGCAGTGCCAATGCGGCGACAGGAGACTACGGGCAGTACTTC	CSANAATGDYGQYF
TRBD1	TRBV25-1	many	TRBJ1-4	TGTGCCAGCAGTGATCTTGCCAAGGGGGCTTATGAAAAACTGTTTTTT	CASSDLAKGAYEKLFF
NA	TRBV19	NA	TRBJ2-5	TGTGCCAGTAGTATTAGCAGGGGACAGACCCAGTACTTC	CASSISRGQTQYF
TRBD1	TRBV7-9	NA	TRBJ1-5	TGTGCCAGCAGCTTTGGGACAGGGGAAACTCAGCCCCAGCATTTT	CASSFGTGETQPQHF
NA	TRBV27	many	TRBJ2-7	TGTGCCAGCAGTTTTGAACAGGGCTACGAGCAGTACTTC	CASSFEQGYEQYF
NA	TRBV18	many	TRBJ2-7	TGTGCCAGCATGGGACTTCTACAGTCCCGCGAGCAGTACTTC	CASMGLLQSREQYF
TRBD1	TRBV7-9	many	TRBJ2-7	TGTGCCAGCAGCACCCGGGACAGACTATACGAGCAGTACTTC	CASSTRDRLYEQYF
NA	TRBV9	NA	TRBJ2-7	TGTGCCAGCAGCGTAGAACTAAGGAGCGAGCAGTACTTC	CASSVELRSEQYF
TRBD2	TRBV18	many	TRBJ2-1	TGTGCCAGCTCACCTCTGGGGGGGGTCAACAATGAGCAGTTCTTC	CASSPLGGVNNEQFF
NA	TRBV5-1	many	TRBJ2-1	TGCGCCAGCAGCTTGGGGGGTGAAGATGAGCAGTTCTTC	CASSLGGEDEQFF
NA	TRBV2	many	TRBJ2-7	TGTGCCAGCAGTGGCGGGGACGGCTACGAGCAGTACTTC	CASSGGDGYEQYF
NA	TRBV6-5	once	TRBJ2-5	TGTGCCAGCAGTTACTCGGTTACGGGAGAGACCCAGTACTTC	CASSYSVTGETQYF
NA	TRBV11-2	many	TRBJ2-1	TGTGCCAGCAGCTTAGGAGTACGGGGCTCCTACAATGAGCAGTTCTTC	CASSLGVRGSYNEQFF
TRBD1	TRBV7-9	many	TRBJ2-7	TGTGCCAGCAGCTTCCGGGACAGCTTTCGAGAGCAGTACTTC	CASSFRDSFREQYF
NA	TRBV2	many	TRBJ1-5	TGTGCCAGCAGCGGAGGGGGTAGCAATCAGCCCCAGCATTTT	CASSGGGSNQPQHF
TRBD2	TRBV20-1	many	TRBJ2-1	TGCAGTGCTCTCCCTCGACTAGCGGGAGTCAATGAGCAGTTCTTC	CSALPRLAGVNEQFF
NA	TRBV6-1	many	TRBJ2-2	TGTGCCAGCAGTGAAGAGAGGACAACGAACACCGGGGAGCTGTTTTTT	CASSEERTTNTGELFF
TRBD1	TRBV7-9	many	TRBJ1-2	TGTGCCAGCAGCTTAACAGGGGTTCCCTATGGCTACACCTTC	CASSLTGVPYGYTF
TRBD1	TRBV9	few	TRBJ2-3	TGTGCCAGCAGCGGATCCTGGGGACAGGGGGCGCGAGATACGCAGTATTTT	CASSGSWGQGARDTQYF
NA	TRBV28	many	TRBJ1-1	TGTGCCACCGATGCTAGCTGGGGGGTGAACACTGAAGCTTTCTTT	CATDASWGVNTEAFF
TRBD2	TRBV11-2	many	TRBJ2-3	TGTGCCAGCAGCTTAGTACGACGGCCTAGCGGGAGCACAGATACGCAGTATTTT	CASSLVRRPSGSTDTQYF
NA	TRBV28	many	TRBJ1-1	TGTGCCAGCAGTTTAAGAACAGGCACTGAAGCTTTCTTT	CASSLRTGTEAFF
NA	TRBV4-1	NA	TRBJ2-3	TGCGCCAGCAGCCAAGAGACCGGGGCCCCCACAGATACGCAGTATTTT	CASSQETGAPTDTQYF
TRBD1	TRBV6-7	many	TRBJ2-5	TGTGCCAGCACCCGCGCGACAGGGGCAAGGGAGACCCAGTACTTC	CASTRATGARETQYF
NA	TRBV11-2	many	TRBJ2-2	TGTGCCAGCAGCCCCCACCAGGTGGTGAACACCGGGGAGCTGTTTTTT	CASSPHQVVNTGELFF
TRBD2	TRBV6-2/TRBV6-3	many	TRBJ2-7	TGTGCCAGCAGTTACGGGACTAGCGGAGACTACGAGCAGTACTTC	CASSYGTSGDYEQYF